This TCR beta chain was recovered during a study of CXCR3-negative and CXCR3-positive naive CD8 T cells. About the study: Collectively, the libraries yielded some 150 million TRB reads in total, at about 1.5 +/- 0.3 million per library.

The study sorted every CD8+ T cell subset in triplicate at approximately 300,000 cells each. Germline V lookup: CDR1 SGHRS, CDR2 YFSETQ. The CDR3 covers 13 residues. The libraries of TRB cDNA were constructed through 5' RACE using UMI labels. TCRdb re-called the 5' RACE reads and gives one entry per CDR3 protein, without DNA. The specimen's table records more than 50,000 distinct CDR3 sequences. The chain carries TRBV5-1 and TRBJ1-1; TCRdb designates TRBD1, a call that cannot be tested without DNA. Sequenced input: naive CXCR3- CD8+ T cells from blood. The subset here: CD45RO-CCR7+CD27+CD95- naive CD8+ T cells lacking CXCR3 (TNR3-). The receptor's source is a human donor in good health. Some clones in this sample may be carry-over from other donors' samples. CDR3 region: CASRSTGVTEAFF.